Presented here are 12 T cell receptor beta chains from one specimen sequenced in a study of T cells expressing NK-cell markers. After re-calling the 5' RACE reads, TCRdb lists one entry per CDR3 protein, DNA absent. The listing contains about 260,000 distinct CDR3 sequences. What was sequenced was blood T cells: a sorted CD56 or NKG2C T cell subset, CD4+ or CD8+ T cells, or bulk PBMC T cells (not recorded which). The receptor set was obtained from a man aged 18 to 29 in good health.

This rearrangement joins TRBV25-1 to TRBJ2-1. In germline, CDR1 is MGHDK, CDR2 SYGVNS. The CDR3 sequence is 16 residues long. The CDR3 spells CASSESAGRPYNEQFF.

The rearrangement uses TRBV7-9 and TRBJ1-4; TCRdb gives TRBD1 as the D gene, but with no DNA this cannot be confirmed. Per germline, CDR1 SEHNR and CDR2 FQNEAQ (reference sequence). The CDR3 has 16 amino acids. This CDR3 reads CASSSWSYSGSEKLFF.

The V call is TRBV15, the J call TRBJ1-3; checking the TCRdb D call of TRBD1 is not possible without DNA. Per germline, CDR1 LNHNV and CDR2 YYDKDF (reference sequence). The CDR3 sequence is 16 residues long. The CDR3 loop reads CATSTGYGGLENTIYF.

V is TRBV12-5 and J is TRBJ2-3; TCRdb's D gene call, TRBD2, goes unchecked for lack of DNA. The CDR3 is made up of 14 amino acids. Germline lookup yields CDR1 LGHNT and CDR2 FRNRAP. CDR3 protein: CASGSRAGYDTQYF. Looking up the rest from reference TRBV12-5 and TRBJ2-3 gives the full variable domain: DARVTQTPRHKVTEMGQEVTMRCQPILGHNTVFWYRQTMMQGLELLAYFRNRAPLDDSGMPKDRFSAEMPDATLATLKIQPSEPRDSAVYFCASGSRAGYDTQYFGPGTRLTVL.

J is TRBJ2-5 and V is TRBV10-2; with no DNA, the TCRdb D assignment of TRBD2 cannot be verified. Germline CDR1 WSHSY, CDR2 SAAADI. The CDR3 is 15 residues long. The CDR3 loop reads CASRGLAMWEETQYF.

This chain connects TRBV2 to TRBJ2-5; TCRdb's D call of TRBD1 is untestable without DNA. In germline, CDR1 is SNHLY, CDR2 FYNNEI. The CDR3 loop spans 15 amino acids. The CDR3 region is CASTEWDSRGETQYF.

This chain connects TRBV20-1 to TRBJ2-1. Germline CDR1 and CDR2: DFQATT and SNEGSKA (reference sequence). The CDR3 has 14 amino acids. The CDR3 region is CSASVGFGFNEQFF.

The V gene is TRBV12-3 or TRBV12-4, the J gene TRBJ2-7; TCRdb outputs TRBD2, but without DNA this stays unchecked. The CDR3 sequence is 16 residues long. This CDR3 is CASSRRPGGFTNEQYF.

This chain links TRBV18 with TRBJ2-4; TCRdb returns TRBD2, unconfirmable since there is no DNA. CDR3 length: 15 amino acids. From germline, CDR1 is KGHSH and CDR2 LQKENI. The CDR3 reads CASSPSTSGINIQYF.

The chain uses TRBV12-3 or TRBV12-4 and TRBJ2-4; TCRdb gives TRBD1 as the D gene, but with no DNA this cannot be confirmed. This CDR3 is built from 14 residues. CDR3 loop: CASRDSLAKNIQYF.

The J gene is TRBJ1-6, the V gene TRBV12-3 or TRBV12-4. The CDR3 contains 14 residues. The CDR3: CASSFRQKDSPLHF.

This chain links TRBV12-3 or TRBV12-4 with TRBJ1-5; the D call from TCRdb, TRBD1, cannot be confirmed without DNA. The CDR3 loop spans 17 amino acids. The CDR3 here is CASSLNLGQDSNQPQHF.